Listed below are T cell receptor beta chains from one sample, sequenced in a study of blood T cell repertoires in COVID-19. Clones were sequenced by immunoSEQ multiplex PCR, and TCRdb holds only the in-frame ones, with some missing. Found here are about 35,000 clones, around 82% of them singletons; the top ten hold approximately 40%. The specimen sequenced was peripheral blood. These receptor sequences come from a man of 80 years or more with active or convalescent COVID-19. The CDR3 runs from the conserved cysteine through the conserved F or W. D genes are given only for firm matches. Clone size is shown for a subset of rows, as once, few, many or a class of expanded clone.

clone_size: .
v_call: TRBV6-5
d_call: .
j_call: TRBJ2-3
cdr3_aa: CASRKRAGSDTQYF
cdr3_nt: TGTGCCAGCAGGAAGAGGGCGGGCTCAGATACGCAGTATTTT

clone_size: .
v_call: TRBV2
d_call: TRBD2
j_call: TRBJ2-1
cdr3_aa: CAIRLAGGPFF
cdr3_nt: TGTGCCATACGACTAGCGGGGGGTCCGTTCTTC

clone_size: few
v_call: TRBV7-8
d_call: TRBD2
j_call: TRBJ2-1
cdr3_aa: CASSFTSGSPLGQFF
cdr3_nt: TGTGCCAGCAGCTTCACTAGCGGGAGCCCTTTGGGGCAGTTCTTC

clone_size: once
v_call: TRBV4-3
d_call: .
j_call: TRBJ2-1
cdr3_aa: CASSQVPDSGNEQFF
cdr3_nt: TGCGCCAGCAGCCAAGTTCCGGATTCGGGGAATGAGCAGTTCTTC

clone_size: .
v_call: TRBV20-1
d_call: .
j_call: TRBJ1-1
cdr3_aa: CSVRDSPEAFF
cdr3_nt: TGCAGTGTCCGGGACTCCCCTGAAGCTTTCTTT

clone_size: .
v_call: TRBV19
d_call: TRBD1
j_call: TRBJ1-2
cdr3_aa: CASSIVRDSKGYTF
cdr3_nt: TGTGCCAGTAGTATAGTCCGGGACAGCAAAGGCTACACCTTC

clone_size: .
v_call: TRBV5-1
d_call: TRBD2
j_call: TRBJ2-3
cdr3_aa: CASSLGRTGTTSSTDTQYF
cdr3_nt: TGCGCCAGCAGCTTGGGAAGAACCGGGACTACCTCTAGCACAGATACGCAGTATTTT

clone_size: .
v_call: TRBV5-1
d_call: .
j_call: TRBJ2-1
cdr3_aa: CASSLEGLHNEQFF
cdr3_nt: TGCGCCAGCAGCTTGGAGGGACTTCACAATGAGCAGTTCTTC

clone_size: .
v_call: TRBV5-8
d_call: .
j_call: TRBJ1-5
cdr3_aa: CASSQDSNQPQHF
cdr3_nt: TGTGCCAGCAGCCAGGATAGCAATCAGCCCCAGCATTTT

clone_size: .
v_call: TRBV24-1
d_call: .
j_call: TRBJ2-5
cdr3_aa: CATSTAGRETQYF
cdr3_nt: TGTGCCACCAGTACGGCAGGTCGAGAGACCCAGTACTTC

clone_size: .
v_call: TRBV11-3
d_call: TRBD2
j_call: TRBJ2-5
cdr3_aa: CASSRTSGQETQYF
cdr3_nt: TGTGCCAGCAGCCGGACTAGCGGCCAAGAGACCCAGTACTTC

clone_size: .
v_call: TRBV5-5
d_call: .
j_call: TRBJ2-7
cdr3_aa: CASSFGRDYEQYF
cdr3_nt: TGTGCCAGCAGCTTTGGACGGGACTACGAGCAGTACTTC

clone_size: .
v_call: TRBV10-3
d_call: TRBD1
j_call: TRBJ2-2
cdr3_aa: CATWTGGTGELFF
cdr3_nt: TGTGCCACCTGGACAGGGGGCACCGGGGAGCTGTTTTTT

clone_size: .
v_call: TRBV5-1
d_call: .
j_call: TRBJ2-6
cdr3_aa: CASSLMEGVSGANVLTF
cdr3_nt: TGCGCCAGCAGCTTGATGGAGGGCGTCTCTGGGGCCAACGTCCTGACTTTC

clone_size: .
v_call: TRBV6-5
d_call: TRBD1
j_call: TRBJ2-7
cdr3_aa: CASSPDRAPRYEQYF
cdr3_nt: TGTGCCAGCAGTCCGGACAGGGCCCCCCGCTACGAGCAGTACTTC

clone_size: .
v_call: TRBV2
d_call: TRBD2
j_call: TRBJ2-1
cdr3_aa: CASSEGSGIGNEQFF
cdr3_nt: TGTGCCAGCAGTGAGGGTAGCGGGATTGGCAATGAGCAGTTCTTC

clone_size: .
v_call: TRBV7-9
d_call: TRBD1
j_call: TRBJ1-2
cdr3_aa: CASSARSGGDYGYTF
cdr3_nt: TGTGCCAGCAGCGCAAGGTCAGGGGGAGACTATGGCTACACCTTC

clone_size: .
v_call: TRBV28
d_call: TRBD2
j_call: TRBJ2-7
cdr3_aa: CASSSPKRDLSYEQYF
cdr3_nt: TGTGCCAGCAGTTCCCCAAAGCGGGACCTCTCCTACGAGCAGTACTTC

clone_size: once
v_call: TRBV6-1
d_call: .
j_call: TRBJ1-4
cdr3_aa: CASSDREGLGLFF
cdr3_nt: TGTGCCAGCAGTGATAGGGAGGGTCTCGGACTGTTTTTT

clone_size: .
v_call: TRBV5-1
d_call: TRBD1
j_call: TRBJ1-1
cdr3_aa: CASSRTGGNTEAFF
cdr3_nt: TGCGCCAGCAGTCGAACAGGGGGGAACACTGAAGCTTTCTTT

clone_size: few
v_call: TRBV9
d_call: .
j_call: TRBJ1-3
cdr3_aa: CASSVAGQGNTIYF
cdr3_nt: TGTGCCAGCAGCGTAGCTGGCCAGGGCAACACCATATATTTT

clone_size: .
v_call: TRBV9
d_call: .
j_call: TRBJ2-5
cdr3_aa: CASSPQDETQYF
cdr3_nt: TGTGCCAGCAGCCCCCAGGATGAGACCCAGTACTTC

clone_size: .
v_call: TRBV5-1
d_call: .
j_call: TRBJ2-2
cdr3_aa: CASSEGKLIGELFF
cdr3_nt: TGCGCCAGCTCGGAGGGCAAATTGATCGGGGAGCTGTTTTTT

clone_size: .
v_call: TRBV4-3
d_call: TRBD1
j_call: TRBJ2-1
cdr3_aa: CASSPTGTGYEQFF
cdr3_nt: TGCGCCAGCAGCCCGACCGGGACAGGGTATGAGCAGTTCTTC

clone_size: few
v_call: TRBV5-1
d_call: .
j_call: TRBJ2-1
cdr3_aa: CASSLAVYNEQFF
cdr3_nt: TGCGCCAGCAGCTTGGCGGTCTACAATGAGCAGTTCTTC

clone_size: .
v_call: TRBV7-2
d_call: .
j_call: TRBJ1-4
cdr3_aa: CASSETSGLVNEKLFF
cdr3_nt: TGTGCCAGCAGCGAAACCTCAGGGTTAGTTAATGAAAAACTGTTTTTT

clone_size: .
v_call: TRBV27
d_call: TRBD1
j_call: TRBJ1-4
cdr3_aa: CASRDRDRGKKLFF
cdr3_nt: TGTGCCAGCAGAGACCGGGACAGGGGTAAAAAACTGTTTTTT

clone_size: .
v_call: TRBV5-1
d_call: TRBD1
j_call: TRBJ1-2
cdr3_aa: CASSAGQAANYGYTF
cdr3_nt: TGCGCCAGCAGCGCCGGACAGGCCGCTAACTATGGCTACACCTTC

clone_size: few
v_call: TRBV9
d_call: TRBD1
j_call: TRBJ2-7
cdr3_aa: CASSVQGAREQYF
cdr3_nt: TGTGCCAGCAGCGTCCAGGGGGCGCGTGAGCAGTACTTC

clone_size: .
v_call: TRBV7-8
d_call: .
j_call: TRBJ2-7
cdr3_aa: CASSRGANSYEQYF
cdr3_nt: TGTGCCAGCAGCCGAGGAGCGAATTCCTACGAGCAGTACTTC

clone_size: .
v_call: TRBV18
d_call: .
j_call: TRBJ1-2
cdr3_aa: CASSPGANRDYTF
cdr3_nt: TGTGCCAGCTCACCAGGAGCCAACAGGGACTACACCTTC

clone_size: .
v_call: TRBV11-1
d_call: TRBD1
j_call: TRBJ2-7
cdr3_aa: CASSSGTASYEQYF
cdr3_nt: TGTGCCAGCAGCTCCGGGACAGCCTCCTACGAGCAGTACTTC

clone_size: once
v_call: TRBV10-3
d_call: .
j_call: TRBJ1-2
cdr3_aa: CAISELPGISNYGYTF
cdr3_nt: TGTGCCATCAGTGAGCTCCCAGGGATCTCCAACTACGGCTACACCTTC

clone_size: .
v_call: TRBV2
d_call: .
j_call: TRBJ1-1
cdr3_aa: CASSLTGYTEAFF
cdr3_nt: TGTGCCAGCAGCCTTACAGGGTACACTGAAGCTTTCTTT

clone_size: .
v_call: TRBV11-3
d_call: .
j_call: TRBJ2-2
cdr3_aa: CASSGTTNTGELFF
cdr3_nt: TGTGCCAGCAGCGGGACAACGAACACCGGGGAGCTGTTTTTT

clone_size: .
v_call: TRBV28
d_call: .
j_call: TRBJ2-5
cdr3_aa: CASSQNGQNQETQYF
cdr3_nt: TGTGCCAGCAGCCAAAACGGACAGAATCAAGAGACCCAGTACTTC